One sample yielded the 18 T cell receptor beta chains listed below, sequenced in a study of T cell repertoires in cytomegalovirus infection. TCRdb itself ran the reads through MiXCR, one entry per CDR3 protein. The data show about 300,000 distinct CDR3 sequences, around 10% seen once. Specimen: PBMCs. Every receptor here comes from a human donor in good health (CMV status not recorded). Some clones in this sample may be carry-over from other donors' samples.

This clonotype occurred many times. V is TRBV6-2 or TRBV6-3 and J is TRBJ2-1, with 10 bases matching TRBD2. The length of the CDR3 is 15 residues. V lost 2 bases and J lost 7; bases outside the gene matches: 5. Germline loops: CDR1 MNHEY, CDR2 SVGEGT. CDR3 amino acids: CASSYVAGGRNEQFF. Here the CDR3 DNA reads TGTGCCAGCAGTTACGTAGCGGGGGGTAGGAATGAGCAGTTCTTC.

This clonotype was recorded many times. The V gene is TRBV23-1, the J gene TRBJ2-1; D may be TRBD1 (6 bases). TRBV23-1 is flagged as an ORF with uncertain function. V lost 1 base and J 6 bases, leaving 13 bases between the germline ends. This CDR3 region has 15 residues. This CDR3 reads CASSQLEQGGNEQFF. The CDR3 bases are TGCGCCAGCAGTCAATTAGAACAGGGTGGCAATGAGCAGTTCTTC.

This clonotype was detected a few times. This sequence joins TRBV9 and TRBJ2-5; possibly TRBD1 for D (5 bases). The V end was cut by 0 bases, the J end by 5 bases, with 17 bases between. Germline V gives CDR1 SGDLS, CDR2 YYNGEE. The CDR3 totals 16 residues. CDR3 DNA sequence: TGTGCCAGCAGCGTAGCAGGGTTGGCCTTAACGGAGACCCAGTACTTC. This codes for CASSVAGLALTETQYF.

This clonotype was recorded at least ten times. CDR3 sequence reads: CASSNPPGQSNYGYTF. CDR3 DNA: TGTGCCAGTAGTAATCCTCCGGGACAGAGCAACTATGGCTACACCTTC. The J gene is TRBJ1-2, the V gene TRBV19; 7 nucleotides align to TRBD1. CDR1 is LNHDA and CDR2 is SQIVND in the germline V gene (reference sequence). The CDR3 consists of 16 residues. The J segment lost 2 bases and the V segment lost 4 bases, leaving 10 bases of the junction unmatched.

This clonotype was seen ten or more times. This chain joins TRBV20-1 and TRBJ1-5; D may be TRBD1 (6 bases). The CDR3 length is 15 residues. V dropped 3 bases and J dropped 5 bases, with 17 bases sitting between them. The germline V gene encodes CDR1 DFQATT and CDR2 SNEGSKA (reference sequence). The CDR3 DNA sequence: TGCAGTGCTAGTGGGCCGGGGGCGCCCGATCAGCCCCAGCATTTT. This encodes CSASGPGAPDQPQHF.

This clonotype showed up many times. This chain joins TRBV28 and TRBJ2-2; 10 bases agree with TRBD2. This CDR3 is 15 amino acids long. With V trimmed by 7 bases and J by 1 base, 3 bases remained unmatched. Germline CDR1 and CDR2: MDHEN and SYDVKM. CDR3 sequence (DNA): TGTGCCAGCACTCTAGCGGGGGTGAACACCGGGGAGCTGTTTTTT. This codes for CASTLAGVNTGELFF. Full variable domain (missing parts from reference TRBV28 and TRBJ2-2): DVKVTQSSRYLVKRTGEKVFLECVQDMDHENMFWYRQDPGLGLRLIYFSYDVKMKEKGDIPEGYSVSREKKERFSLILESASTNQTSMYLCASTLAGVNTGELFFGEGSRLTVL.

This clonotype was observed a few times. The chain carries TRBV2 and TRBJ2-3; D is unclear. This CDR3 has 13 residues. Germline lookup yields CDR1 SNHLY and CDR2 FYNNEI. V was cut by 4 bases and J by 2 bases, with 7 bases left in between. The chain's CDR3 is CASSGSYTDTQYF. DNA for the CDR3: TGTGCCAGCAGTGGTTCCTACACAGATACGCAGTATTTT. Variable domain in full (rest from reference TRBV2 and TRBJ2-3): EPEVTQTPSHQVTQMGQEVILRCVPISNHLYFYWYRQILGQKVEFLVSFYNNEISEKSEIFDDQFSVERPDGSNFTLKIRSTKLEDSAMYFCASSGSYTDTQYFGPGTRLTVL.

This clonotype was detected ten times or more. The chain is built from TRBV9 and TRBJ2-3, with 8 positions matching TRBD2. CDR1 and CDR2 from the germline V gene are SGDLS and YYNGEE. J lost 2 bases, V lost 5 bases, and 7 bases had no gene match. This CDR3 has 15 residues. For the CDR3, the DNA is TGTGCCAGCAGTCGCAGCGGGGGCTTCACAGATACGCAGTATTTT. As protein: CASSRSGGFTDTQYF.

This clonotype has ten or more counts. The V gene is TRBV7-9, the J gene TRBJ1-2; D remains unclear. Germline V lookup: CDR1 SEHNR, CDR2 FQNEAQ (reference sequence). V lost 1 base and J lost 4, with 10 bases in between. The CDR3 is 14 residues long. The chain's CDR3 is CASSLGREFYGYTF. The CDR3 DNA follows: TGTGCCAGCAGCTTAGGACGGGAGTTCTATGGCTACACCTTC.

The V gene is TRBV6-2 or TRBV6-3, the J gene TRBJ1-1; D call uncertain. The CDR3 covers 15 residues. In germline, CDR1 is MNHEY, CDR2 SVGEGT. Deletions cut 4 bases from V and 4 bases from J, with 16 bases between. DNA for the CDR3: TGTGCCAGCAGTTCACCATCAAGGAGTCTCACTGAAGCTTTCTTT. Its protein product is CASSSPSRSLTEAFF.

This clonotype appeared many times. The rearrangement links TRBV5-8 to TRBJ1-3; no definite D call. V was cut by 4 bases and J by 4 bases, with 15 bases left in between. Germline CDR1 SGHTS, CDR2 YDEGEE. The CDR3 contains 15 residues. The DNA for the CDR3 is TGTGCCAGCAGCGCCGGACGTGGTGGAGGAAACACCATATATTTT. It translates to CASSAGRGGGNTIYF.

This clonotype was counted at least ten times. The CDR3 coding sequence is TGCAGTGCTCCCAGCGGGGGATTCTACGAGCAGTACTTC. Translated, it gives CSAPSGGFYEQYF. V and J are TRBV20-1 and TRBJ2-7; 8 bases match TRBD2. With 5 bases clipped from V and 3 bases from J, the junction kept 6 bases outside the gene matches. CDR3 size: 13 residues. CDR1 and CDR2 from the germline V gene are DFQATT and SNEGSKA (reference sequence).

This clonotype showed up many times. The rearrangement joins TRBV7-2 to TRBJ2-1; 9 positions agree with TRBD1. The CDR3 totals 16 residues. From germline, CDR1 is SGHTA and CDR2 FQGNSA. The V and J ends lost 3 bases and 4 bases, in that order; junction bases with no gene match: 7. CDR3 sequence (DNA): TGTGCCAGCAGCTTTAAGGGGGACAGGGTTTACAATGAGCAGTTCTTC. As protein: CASSFKGDRVYNEQFF.

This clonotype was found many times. CDR3 amino acids: CASSQTVSNQPQHF. In DNA, the CDR3 is TGTGCCAGCAGCCAGACAGTTAGCAATCAGCCCCAGCATTTT. The gene calls are TRBV28 and TRBJ1-5; perhaps TRBD1 as D (5 bases). The CDR3 is made up of 14 amino acids. Per the germline V gene, CDR1 is MDHEN and CDR2 is SYDVKM. With 6 bases removed from V and 0 bases from J, the gap between germline ends came to 9 bases.

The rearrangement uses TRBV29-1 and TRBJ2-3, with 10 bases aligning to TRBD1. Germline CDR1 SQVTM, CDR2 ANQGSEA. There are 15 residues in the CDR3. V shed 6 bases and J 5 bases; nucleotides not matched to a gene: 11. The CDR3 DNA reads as TGCAGCGTAACCGGGACAGGGGCGTATGGAGATACGCAGTATTTT. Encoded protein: CSVTGTGAYGDTQYF.

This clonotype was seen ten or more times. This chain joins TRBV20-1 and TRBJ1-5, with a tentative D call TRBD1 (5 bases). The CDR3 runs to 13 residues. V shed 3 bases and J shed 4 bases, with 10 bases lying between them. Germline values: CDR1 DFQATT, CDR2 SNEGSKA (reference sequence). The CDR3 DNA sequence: TGCAGTGCTAGTCAACAGGATAATCAGCCCCAGCATTTT. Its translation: CSASQQDNQPQHF.

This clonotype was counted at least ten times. Here the CDR3 reads CASSLVWDTGQETQYF. The CDR3, as DNA: TGCGCCAGCAGCTTGGTTTGGGACACCGGACAAGAGACCCAGTACTTC. The rearrangement links TRBV5-1 to TRBJ2-5; perhaps TRBD1 as D (6 bases). V lost 0 bases and J 2 bases, leaving 14 bases between the germline ends. The CDR3 has 16 residues. Germline values: CDR1 SGHRS, CDR2 YFSETQ. Full variable domain (rest looked up from reference TRBV5-1 and TRBJ2-5): KAGVTQTPRYLIKTRGQQVTLSCSPISGHRSVSWYQQTPGQGLQFLFEYFSETQRNKGNFPGRFSGRQFSNSRSEMNVSTLELGDSALYLCASSLVWDTGQETQYFGPGTRLLVL.

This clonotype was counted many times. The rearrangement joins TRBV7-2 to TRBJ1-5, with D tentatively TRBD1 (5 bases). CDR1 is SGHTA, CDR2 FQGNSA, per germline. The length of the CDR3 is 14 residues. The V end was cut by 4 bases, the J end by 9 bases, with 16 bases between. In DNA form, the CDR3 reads TGTGCCAGCAGCTCTCCCGGGGGGGGAGTGCCCCAGCATTTT. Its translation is CASSSPGGGVPQHF.